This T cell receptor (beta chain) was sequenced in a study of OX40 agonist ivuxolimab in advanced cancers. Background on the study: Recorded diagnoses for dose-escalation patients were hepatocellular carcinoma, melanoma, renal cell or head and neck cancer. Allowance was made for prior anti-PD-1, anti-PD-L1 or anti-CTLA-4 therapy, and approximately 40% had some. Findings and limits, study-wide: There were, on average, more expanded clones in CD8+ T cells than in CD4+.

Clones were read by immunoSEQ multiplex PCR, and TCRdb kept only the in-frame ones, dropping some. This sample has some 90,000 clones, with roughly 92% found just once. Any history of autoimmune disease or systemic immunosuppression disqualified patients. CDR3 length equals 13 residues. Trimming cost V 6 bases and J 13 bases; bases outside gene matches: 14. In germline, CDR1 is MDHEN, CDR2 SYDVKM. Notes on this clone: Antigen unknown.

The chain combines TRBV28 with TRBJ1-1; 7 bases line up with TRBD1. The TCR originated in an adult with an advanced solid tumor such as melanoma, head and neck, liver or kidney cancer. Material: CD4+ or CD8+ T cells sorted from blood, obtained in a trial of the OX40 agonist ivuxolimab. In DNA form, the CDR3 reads TGTGCCAGCAGCCTCTATCGACAGGGAAATTGTTTCTTT. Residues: CASSLYRQGNCFF. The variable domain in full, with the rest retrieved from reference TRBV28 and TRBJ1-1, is DVKVTQSSRYLVKRTGEKVFLECVQDMDHENMFWYRQDPGLGLRLIYFSYDVKMKEKGDIPEGYSVSREKKERFSLILESASTNQTSMYLCASSLYRQGNCFFGQGTRLTVV.